The TCR beta chain under discussion was sequenced for a study of T-cell reconstitution after alpha-beta-depleted transplantation in children (dated by TCRdb to about 2016). Regarding the research as a whole: Using TCR repertoire profiling, the study followed T-cell immune reconstitution in a quantitative way in children after TCRalphabeta/CD19-depleted allogeneic hematopoietic cell transplantation.

As concerns this clonotype: What this receptor recognizes is not known. No base quality information exists; no much larger clone differs at one position.

CDR1 is given as SGHTA and CDR2 as FQGNSA, both from the germline V gene. Deletion took 8 bases off V and 0 bases off J, with a span of 11 bases between the germline ends. There are 14 amino acids in the CDR3, from cysteine to phenylalanine inclusive. The sequence is cut down to CDR3 DNA, 42 bases in frame from base 1. Read against the paper, the sample's treatment or condition label means: allogeneic hematopoietic cell transplantation with graft depleted of TCRalphabeta T cells and CD19 B cells. Transplant recipients were children who received TCRalphabeta/CD19-depleted allogeneic hematopoietic cell grafts. The library was prepared using PCR. The listed sequencing device is Illumina HiSeq 2500. Molecular barcoding was employed in the preparation of TCR libraries, with unique molecular identifiers being used to normalize TCRbeta repertoire quantification. The public reads were reprocessed in TCRdb via fastp at Q25 and MiXCR, keeping in-frame beta chains. Every distinct CDR3 protein forms one entry, paired with its most common genes and DNA. The sample profile shows 450,000 to 550,000 distinct CDR3 sequences; 9.5% to 12% of them were found once. The top ten hold approximately 15% of the sample.

General findings and caveats noted by the study authors: The apparently early recovery of alphabetaT-cell counts about two months after transplant reportedly depended on only several hundred rapidly expanded clones that came from non-depleted graft cells. In some patients, the high TCRbeta diversity seen at day 60 was put down to recipient T cells and intrathymic progenitors that had survived conditioning. Over subsequent months, a decline in hyperexpanded clone frequencies was noted, and after one year, T-cell counts and TCRbeta diversity were mostly ascribed to newly produced T cells.

The sequenced sample was PBMCs, mostly from graft donor cells, obtained 180 days after TCRalphabeta/CD19-depleted stem cell transplant. The chain is encoded by TRBV7-2 joined to TRBJ2-1; TRBD2 is possibly the D segment (5 matching bases). The origin of this receptor is a female patient aged 2-10 years who had a stem cell transplant for aplastic anemia, so the T cells may come from the graft donor. The CDR3 protein: CASARESSYNEQFF. The DNA sequence reads TGTGCCAGCGCGAGGGAAAGCTCCTACAATGAGCAGTTCTTC.